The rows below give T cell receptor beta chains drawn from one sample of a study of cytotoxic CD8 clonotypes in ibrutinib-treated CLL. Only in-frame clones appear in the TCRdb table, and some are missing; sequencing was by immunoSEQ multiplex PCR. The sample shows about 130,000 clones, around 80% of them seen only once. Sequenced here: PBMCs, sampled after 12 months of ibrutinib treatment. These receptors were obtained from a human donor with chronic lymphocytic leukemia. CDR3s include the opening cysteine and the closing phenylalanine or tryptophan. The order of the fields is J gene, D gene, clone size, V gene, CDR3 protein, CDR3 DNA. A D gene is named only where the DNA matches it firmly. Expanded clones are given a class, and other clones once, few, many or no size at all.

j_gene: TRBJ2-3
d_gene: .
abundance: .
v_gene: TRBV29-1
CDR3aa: CSVVSPVIQTGDTQYF
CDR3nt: TGCAGCGTTGTGTCCCCAGTAATACAAACAGGGGATACGCAGTATTTT

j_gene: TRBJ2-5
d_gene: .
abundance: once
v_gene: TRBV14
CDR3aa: CASSQLLGGETQYF
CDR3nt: TGTGCCAGCAGCCAATTACTAGGAGGAGAGACCCAGTACTTC

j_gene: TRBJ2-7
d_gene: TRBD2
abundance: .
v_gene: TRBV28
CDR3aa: CASSLGLAGYYEQYF
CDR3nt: TGTGCCAGCAGTCTCGGACTAGCGGGGTACTACGAGCAGTACTTC

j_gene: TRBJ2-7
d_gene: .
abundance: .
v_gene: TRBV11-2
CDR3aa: CASSLRPGPGEQYF
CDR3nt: TGTGCCAGCAGCTTGAGACCGGGGCCGGGGGAGCAGTACTTC

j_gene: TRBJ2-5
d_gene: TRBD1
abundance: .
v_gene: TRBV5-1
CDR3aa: CASSLGGQGIQETQYF
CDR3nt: TGCGCCAGCAGCTTGGGGGGACAGGGAATACAAGAGACCCAGTACTTC

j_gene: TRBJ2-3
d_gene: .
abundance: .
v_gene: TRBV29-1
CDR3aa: CSVLKGGNTDTQYF
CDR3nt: TGCAGCGTTCTGAAAGGCGGGAACACAGATACGCAGTATTTT

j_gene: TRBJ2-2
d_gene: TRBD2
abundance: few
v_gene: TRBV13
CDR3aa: CASSFPGGHGELFF
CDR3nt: TGTGCCAGCAGCTTCCCGGGGGGGCACGGGGAGCTGTTTTTT

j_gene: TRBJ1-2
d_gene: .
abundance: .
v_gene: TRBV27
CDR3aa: CASSSAGGFYGYTF
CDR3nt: TGTGCCAGCAGTTCGGCCGGCGGGTTCTATGGCTACACCTTC

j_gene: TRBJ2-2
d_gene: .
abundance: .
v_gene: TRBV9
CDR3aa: CASSVGRERSTGELFF
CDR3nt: TGTGCCAGCAGCGTAGGTAGAGAGAGGAGCACCGGGGAGCTGTTTTTT

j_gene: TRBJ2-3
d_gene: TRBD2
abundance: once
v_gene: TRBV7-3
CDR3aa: CASSLGLAGPSQYF
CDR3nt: TGTGCCAGCAGCTTGGGACTAGCGGGTCCCTCGCAGTATTTT

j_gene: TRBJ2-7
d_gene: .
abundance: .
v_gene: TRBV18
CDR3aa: CASSPDTYEQYF
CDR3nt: TGTGCCAGCTCACCGGACACCTACGAGCAGTACTTC